This T cell receptor beta chain comes out of a study of shared clonotypes between healthy human individuals. Study details: Participating donors consisted of a couple of women and a few men aged 18 to 49. General observations from the study: Generation probability values for non-shared clonotypes were lower than those for clonotypes shared by all four donors.

CDR1 is SGHRS, CDR2 YFSETQ, per germline. V was pared by 4 bases and J by 1 base, with 12 bases between. The CDR3 is made up of 14 amino acids. Assay execution proceeded at the deep level. TCRdb keeps only in-frame clones here, not all; method: immunoSEQ multiplex PCR. This sample yields roughly 2.2 million clones, of which more than 80% are seen a single time; about 0.41% belongs to the top ten. The count of this clone is one. Its antigen is unidentified. The donors were adults (healthy and HIV-negative) with no recent acute infections or vaccinations. The clonotype comes from a man between 18 and 35 years old in good health. Some clones in this sample may be carry-over from other donors' samples. What was sequenced was naive CD4+ T cells from PBMCs. As to subset: CD45RA+ positively selected. The chain joins TRBV5-1 to TRBJ2-7; D might be TRBD1 (5 bases). CDR3 DNA: TGCGCCAGCAGCCCCCGGCCAGGGTCCTACGAGCAGTACTTC. As protein: CASSPRPGSYEQYF.